This TCR beta chain was sequenced in a study of blood T cell repertoires in COVID-19. Germline V gene lookup returns CDR1 WNHNN and CDR2 SYGVQD (reference sequence). Trimming cost V 0 bases and J 3 bases, with 11 bases left between them. The CDR3 runs 15 residues. The table came from immunoSEQ multiplex PCR; TCRdb's copy has only in-frame clones and leaves some out. In the table there are 70,000 or so clones, 60% to 80% of which are singletons. The sample was peripheral blood. The source of this sequence is a man between 60 and 75 years old with acute or convalescent COVID-19. The chain is built from TRBV10-1 and TRBJ2-5, with D tentatively TRBD1 (6 bases). DNA for the CDR3: TGCGCCAGCAGTGAGTCGGGGGCAGTAAAAGAGACCCAGTACTTC. Protein: CASSESGAVKETQYF.